Presented here are 32 T cell receptor beta chains from one specimen sequenced in a study of T-cell reconstitution after alpha-beta-depleted transplantation in children. Using unique molecular identifiers, the investigators prepared the TCRbeta library. Each CDR3 protein gets one entry after TCRdb re-called the PCR reads with MiXCR. The sample includes 500,000 or so distinct CDR3 sequences, 30% to 35% of them seen just once. The starting material was PBMCs from the stem cell graft donor, obtained from the stem cell graft. The receptors here all came from a human donor who donated a stem cell graft to a child with aplastic anemia.

The rearrangement joins TRBV6-5 to TRBJ1-5; D may be TRBD1 (5 bases). The germline gives CDR1 MNHEY, CDR2 SVGAGI. This CDR3 is built from 16 residues. Trimming took 0 bases from V and 0 from J, leaving 9 bases between them. The CDR3 DNA reads as TGTGCCAGCAGTTACTCGTCTCAGGGTAGCAATCAGCCCCAGCATTTT. Residues: CASSYSSQGSNQPQHF.

A note on this clonotype: The conserved closing phenylalanine or tryptophan is absent in this CDR3, likely reflecting a read error. The DNA of the CDR3 is TGCGCCAGCAGCCACCAACCGGGACTAGCGGGAGAGCGCAATGAGCAGTTCTTG. It is translated as CASSHQPGLAGERNEQFL. V usage is TRBV4-1 and J usage is TRBJ2-1, with 14 positions matching TRBD2. This CDR3 region has 18 residues. The junction had 10 bases not matched to a gene; V was cut back by 3 bases and J by 6 bases. Per the germline V gene, CDR1 is MGHRA and CDR2 is YSYEKL.

The chain carries TRBV24-1 and TRBJ2-1; D uncertain. Germline values: CDR1 KGHDR, CDR2 SFDVKD. The CDR3 is made up of 13 amino acids. Trimming removed 6 bases from V and 5 bases from J, with 10 bases in between. CDR3 nucleotides: TGTGCCACCAGTCTGGATTCAAACAATGAGCAGTTCTTC. This encodes CATSLDSNNEQFF.

J is TRBJ2-7 and V is TRBV20-1; D gene ambiguous. V was cut by 5 bases and J by 0 bases, with 8 bases left in between. CDR3 length equals 12 residues. Germline V gene lookup returns CDR1 DFQATT and CDR2 SNEGSKA (reference sequence). In nucleotides, the CDR3 is TGCAGTGCTCCGGCTAGCTCCTACGAGCAGTACTTC. Its protein product is CSAPASSYEQYF.

The chain employs TRBV7-2 and TRBJ1-2; a possible D gene is TRBD1 (5 bases). Germline V lookup: CDR1 SGHTA, CDR2 FQGNSA. V was cut by 1 base and J by 8 bases, with 20 bases left in between. This CDR3 comprises 16 residues. CDR3 sequence (DNA): TGTGCCAGCAGCTTAGTGGTCAATCCAGGGTTTTCCGGCTACACCTTC. Protein sequence: CASSLVVNPGFSGYTF.

This clonotype was observed a few times. The V call is TRBV7-2, the J call TRBJ2-1; 9 positions agree with TRBD2. The CDR3 is made up of 13 amino acids. In germline, CDR1 is SGHTA, CDR2 FQGNSA. CDR3 region: CASGGRAYNEQFF. The CDR3 DNA reads TGTGCAAGCGGCGGGAGGGCCTACAATGAGCAGTTCTTC.

V gene TRBV5-1 combines with J gene TRBJ2-3; tentatively, D is TRBD2 (5 bases). The germline V and J ends were trimmed by 4 bases and 4 bases, with 19 bases remaining between them. The CDR3 sequence is 16 residues long. CDR1 is SGHRS and CDR2 is YFSETQ in the germline V gene. CDR3 loop: CASSASVANYADTQYF. In nucleotides, the CDR3 is TGCGCCAGCAGCGCCTCTGTAGCGAATTACGCAGATACGCAGTATTTT.

The chain couples TRBV7-9 to TRBJ2-5; no firm D call. Trimming cost V 5 bases and J 5 bases, with 15 bases left between them. In germline, CDR1 is SEHNR, CDR2 FQNEAQ (reference sequence). The CDR3 totals 14 residues. The DNA of the CDR3 is TGTGCCAGCAGCCGAAAATCTGTGAAGGAGACCCAGTACTTC. It encodes CASSRKSVKETQYF.

This clonotype was detected only a few times. The chain carries TRBV5-5 and TRBJ2-5; D gene unclear. Trimming removed 2 bases at V and 1 base at J, with 9 bases between. This CDR3 has 14 residues. Germline lookup yields CDR1 SGHKS and CDR2 YYEKEE (reference sequence). The CDR3 DNA reads as TGTGCCAGCAGCTTATGGAAGACCCAAGAGACCCAGTACTTC. Translated, it gives CASSLWKTQETQYF.

This rearrangement joins TRBV15 to TRBJ1-5; weak D call: TRBD1 (5 bases). The V gene lost 0 bases and the J gene lost 2 bases, with 17 bases spanning the gap. The CDR3 loop spans 18 amino acids. Germline CDR1 and CDR2: LNHNV and YYDKDF (reference sequence). CDR3 region: CATSRDYPGTGGNQPQHF. In DNA, the CDR3 is TGTGCCACCAGCAGAGATTACCCAGGGACCGGGGGCAATCAGCCCCAGCATTTT.

The genes are TRBV10-3 and TRBJ2-3; 9 positions agree with TRBD1. This CDR3 contains 16 residues. In germline, CDR1 is ENHRY, CDR2 SYGVKD. The V and J ends lost 7 bases and 2 bases, in that order; junction bases with no gene match: 10. CDR3 sequence (DNA): TGTGCCATCACTGACACCGGGACAGGGCTCACAGATACGCAGTATTTT. Translating it yields CAITDTGTGLTDTQYF.

This sequence joins TRBV19 and TRBJ1-3; D might be TRBD1 (6 bases). Germline CDR1 LNHDA, CDR2 SQIVND (reference sequence). The CDR3 contains 16 residues. The germline V and J ends were trimmed by 4 bases and 1 base, with 14 bases remaining between them. The DNA for the CDR3 is TGTGCCAGTAGTACCGTGGGGGCTAGGTCTGGAAACACCATATATTTT. It translates to CASSTVGARSGNTIYF.

The sample holds a few counts of this clonotype. The gene calls are TRBV12-3 or TRBV12-4 and TRBJ2-1, with TRBD2 identical over 13 bases. V lost 6 bases, J lost 9 bases, and 5 bases stayed unmatched. CDR3 length: 14 amino acids. DNA of the CDR3: TGTGCCAGCAGCGGGACTAGCGGGACCCGTGAGCAGTTCTTC. Protein: CASSGTSGTREQFF.

The V call is TRBV5-4, the J call TRBJ2-5; TRBD2 agrees at 10 bases. CDR3 length equals 14 residues. Germline-derived CDR1 and CDR2 are SGHNT and YYREEE (reference sequence). The J segment lost 4 bases and the V segment lost 7 bases, leaving 7 bases of the junction unmatched. The CDR3 here is CASGPRTSGETQYF. The CDR3 bases are TGTGCCAGCGGCCCGCGGACTAGCGGAGAGACCCAGTACTTC. Full variable domain (rest looked up from reference TRBV5-4 and TRBJ2-5): ETGVTQSPTHLIKTRGQQVTLRCSSQSGHNTVSWYQQALGQGPQFIFQYYREEENGRGNFPPRFSGLQFPNYSSELNVNALELDDSALYLCASGPRTSGETQYFGPGTRLLVL.

The sample holds a few counts of this clonotype. The chain carries TRBV20-1 and TRBJ2-7; D remains unclear. V lost 4 bases, J lost 0 bases, and 10 bases lay in between. The CDR3 extends over 13 amino acids. Germline CDR1 DFQATT, CDR2 SNEGSKA (reference sequence). The chain's CDR3 is CSAKATISYEQYF. For the CDR3, the DNA is TGCAGTGCTAAGGCCACCATCTCCTACGAGCAGTACTTC.

The chain carries TRBV9 and TRBJ2-7; 8 nucleotides agree with TRBD1. V gave up 2 bases and J gave up 1 base; unmatched junction bases: 11. This CDR3 is built from 17 residues. CDR1 SGDLS and CDR2 YYNGEE come from the germline V gene. CDR3 in DNA: TGTGCCAGCAGCGTGGGGGGACAGGATGCGAAGTCCTACGAGCAGTACTTC. Protein product: CASSVGGQDAKSYEQYF.

The chain couples TRBV6-2 or TRBV6-3 to TRBJ2-1; D may be TRBD1 or TRBD2 (6 bases each). The CDR3 runs to 19 residues. The germline V gene has CDR1 MNHEY and CDR2 SVGEGT. Trimming removed 5 bases from V and 4 bases from J, with 27 bases in between. The CDR3 loop is CASSPGTWSKGGGYNEQFF. In DNA, the CDR3 is TGTGCCAGCAGTCCCGGGACCTGGTCGAAAGGAGGGGGGTACAATGAGCAGTTCTTC.

The chain is built from TRBV5-1 and TRBJ2-5; 7 nucleotides align to TRBD1. Germline V gene lookup returns CDR1 SGHRS and CDR2 YFSETQ. With 5 bases clipped from V and 1 base from J, the junction kept 8 bases outside the gene matches. The CDR3 contains 15 residues. CDR3 protein: CASSPKQGLQETQYF. The CDR3 DNA reads TGCGCCAGCAGTCCGAAACAGGGGCTCCAAGAGACCCAGTACTTC.

DNA of the CDR3: TGTGCCAGCAGTTACCTAGCGGGAGGGCCAAACCCCTACAATGAGCAGTTCTTC. This sequence encodes CASSYLAGGPNPYNEQFF. V gene TRBV6-2 or TRBV6-3 combines with J gene TRBJ2-1; 12 bases agree with TRBD2. V lost 2 bases, J lost 2 bases, and 7 bases stayed unmatched. The CDR3 extends over 18 amino acids. CDR1 and CDR2 (germline): MNHEY, SVGEGT.

CDR3 residues: CASSLTGGQATQYF. The CDR3 coding sequence is TGTGCCAGTAGTCTGACGGGGGGACAGGCGACCCAGTACTTC. The chain employs TRBV19 and TRBJ2-5; possibly TRBD1 for D (8 bases). Germline V gives CDR1 LNHDA, CDR2 SQIVND (reference sequence). The ends were cut back, 5 bases at V and 7 bases at J, with 17 bases in the middle. CDR3 length equals 14 residues.

The chain carries TRBV15 and TRBJ1-4; TRBD1 matches at 11 bases. The trim removed 3 bases at V and 7 bases at J, leaving 16 bases unmatched. This CDR3 has 19 residues. Looked up from germline, CDR1 is LNHNV and CDR2 is YYDKDF (reference sequence). CDR3 bases: TGTGCCACCAGCAGGACGAAGATAGGGACAGGGGGTACTGGTGAAAAACTGTTTTTT. It codes for CATSRTKIGTGGTGEKLFF.

This chain joins TRBV7-2 and TRBJ1-6; D unclear. The CDR3 runs 12 residues. Per the germline V gene, CDR1 is SGHTA and CDR2 is FQGNSA. Trimming stripped 5 bases from V and 11 bases from J, with 10 bases between. The CDR3 reads CASSPGWAPLHF. The CDR3 bases are TGTGCCAGCAGCCCGGGGTGGGCACCCCTCCACTTT.

This clonotype appeared once. The rearrangement joins TRBV4-3 to TRBJ2-6, with D hard to call. This CDR3 comprises 14 residues. Germline-derived CDR1 and CDR2 are LGHNA and YSLEER. V lost 3 bases to trimming and J lost 2 bases, with 5 bases between them. The CDR3 here is CASSHATGANVLTF. CDR3 sequence (DNA): TGCGCCAGCAGCCATGCTACTGGGGCCAACGTCCTGACTTTC.

This clonotype was counted only a few times. The J gene is TRBJ1-1, the V gene TRBV4-3; D remains ambiguous. The CDR3 runs to 15 residues. Trimming took 0 bases from V and 5 from J, leaving 13 bases between them. CDR1 and CDR2 (germline): LGHNA, YSLEER. The CDR3 coding sequence is TGCGCCAGCAGCCAAGATAGGCGGCCGGGGACTGAAGCTTTCTTT. Encoded protein: CASSQDRRPGTEAFF.

The chain has TRBV27 and TRBJ2-1, with TRBD2 identical over 8 bases. The CDR3 consists of 17 residues. V shed 7 bases and J 0 bases; nucleotides not matched to a gene: 11. Germline lookup yields CDR1 MNHEY and CDR2 SMNVEV (reference sequence). The CDR3 DNA sequence: TGTGCCAGCAACCATCGGAGCGGGAGCTCCTCCTACAATGAGCAGTTCTTC. Translating it yields CASNHRSGSSSYNEQFF.

The chain joins TRBV5-1 to TRBJ2-7; D is unclear. V was cut by 2 bases and J by 2 bases, with 11 bases left in between. The length of the CDR3 is 14 residues. Germline loops: CDR1 SGHRS, CDR2 YFSETQ. The CDR3 region has the DNA TGCGCCAGCAGCTTACCCGGGTCGGCCTACGAGCAGTACTTC. Translated, it gives CASSLPGSAYEQYF.

The J gene is TRBJ2-7, the V gene TRBV27; tentatively, D is TRBD1 (5 bases). Looked up from germline, CDR1 is MNHEY and CDR2 is SMNVEV (reference sequence). The CDR3 runs to 14 residues. Trimming took off 2 bases at V and 3 bases at J, with 11 bases between the two ends. The CDR3 protein is CASSLKGYNYEQYV. For the CDR3, the DNA is TGTGCCAGCAGTTTAAAGGGGTACAACTACGAGCAGTACGTC.

This chain links TRBV15 with TRBJ2-1; D may be TRBD1 (6 bases). Trimming cost V 3 bases and J 0 bases, with 12 bases left between them. CDR1 is LNHNV, CDR2 YYDKDF, per germline (reference sequence). There are 16 residues in the CDR3. CDR3 in DNA: TGTGCCACCAGCAGGATCGTACAGGGCTCCTACAATGAGCAGTTCTTC. Protein: CATSRIVQGSYNEQFF.

This chain uses TRBV7-8 with TRBJ1-1; no firm D call. CDR1 SGHVS and CDR2 FQNEAQ come from the germline V gene. The V gene lost 1 base and the J gene lost 0 bases, with 12 bases spanning the gap. The CDR3 totals 16 residues. CDR3 DNA: TGTGCCAGCAGCTTAGGGACCGATGGGTTGAACACTGAAGCTTTCTTT. Encoded protein: CASSLGTDGLNTEAFF.

This clonotype was detected only a few times. The chain combines TRBV5-1 with TRBJ2-5; a weak D match, TRBD2 (5 bases). V was trimmed by 3 bases and J by 3 bases, leaving 12 bases between them. Germline V CDR1 and CDR2: SGHRS, YFSETQ. This CDR3 has 14 amino acids. The CDR3 protein is CASSSLSGEETQYF. CDR3 bases: TGCGCCAGCAGCTCCCTGAGCGGAGAAGAGACCCAGTACTTC.

The J gene is TRBJ1-2, the V gene TRBV29-1; D uncertain. From germline, CDR1 is SQVTM and CDR2 ANQGSEA. This CDR3 contains 15 residues. V dropped 6 bases and J dropped 5 bases, with 22 bases sitting between them. CDR3 region: CSVTLGLGDDYGYTF. CDR3 nucleotide sequence: TGCAGCGTCACCCTCGGACTGGGAGATGATTATGGCTACACCTTC.

CDR3 nucleotide sequence: TGTGCCAGCAGTTTAGGGGGACAGGGGTGGACCAAAAACATTCAGTACTTC. This translates into CASSLGGQGWTKNIQYF. This chain connects TRBV27 to TRBJ2-4; the match to TRBD1 covers 10 bases. Germline V gene lookup returns CDR1 MNHEY and CDR2 SMNVEV (reference sequence). The junction had 6 bases not matched to a gene; V was cut back by 2 bases and J by 2 bases. The CDR3 totals 17 residues.